One T cell receptor beta chain is described in this entry. Blood libraries mostly used 400 to 500 ng genomic DNA, six replicates each. Generated by immunoSEQ multiplex PCR, the TCRdb table keeps only in-frame clones and is missing some. The data contain some 15,000 clones, around three quarters of them singletons. This sample is drawn from a study of neoadjuvant anti-PD-1 for oral cavity cancer. In the study overall: Around day 43, patients without progression received a fourth nivolumab dose before surgery.

Per the germline V gene, CDR1 is SEHNR and CDR2 is FQNEAQ (reference sequence). The CDR3 totals 12 residues. V was cut by 2 bases and J by 3 bases, with 5 bases left in between. The chain recombines TRBV7-9 with TRBJ2-7, with unresolved D. The sequencing here drew on PBMCs, taken before nivolumab (anti-PD-1) treatment. The sequence came from a person aged 35 to 85 with oral cavity squamous cell carcinoma. The CDR3 sequence: CASSLYSYEQYF. CDR3 in DNA: TGTGCCAGCAGCTTATACAGCTACGAGCAGTACTTC.